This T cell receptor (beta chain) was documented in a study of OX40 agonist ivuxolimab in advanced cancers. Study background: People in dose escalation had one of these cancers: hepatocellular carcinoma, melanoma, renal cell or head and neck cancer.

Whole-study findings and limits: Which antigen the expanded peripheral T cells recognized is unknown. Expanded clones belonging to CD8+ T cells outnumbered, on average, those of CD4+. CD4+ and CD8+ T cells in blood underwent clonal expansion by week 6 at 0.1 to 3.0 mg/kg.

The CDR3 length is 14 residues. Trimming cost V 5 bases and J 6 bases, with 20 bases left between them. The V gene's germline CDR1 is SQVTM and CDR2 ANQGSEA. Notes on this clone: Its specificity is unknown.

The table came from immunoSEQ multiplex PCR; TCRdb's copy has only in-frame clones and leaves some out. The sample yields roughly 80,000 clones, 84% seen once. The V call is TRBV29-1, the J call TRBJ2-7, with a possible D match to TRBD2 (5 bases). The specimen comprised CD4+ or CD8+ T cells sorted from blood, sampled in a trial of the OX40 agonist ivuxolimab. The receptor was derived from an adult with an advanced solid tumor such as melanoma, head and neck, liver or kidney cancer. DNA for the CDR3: TGCAGCGTTCCGGGCCCGGACTGGCCCTCCGAGCAGTACTTC. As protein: CSVPGPDWPSEQYF.